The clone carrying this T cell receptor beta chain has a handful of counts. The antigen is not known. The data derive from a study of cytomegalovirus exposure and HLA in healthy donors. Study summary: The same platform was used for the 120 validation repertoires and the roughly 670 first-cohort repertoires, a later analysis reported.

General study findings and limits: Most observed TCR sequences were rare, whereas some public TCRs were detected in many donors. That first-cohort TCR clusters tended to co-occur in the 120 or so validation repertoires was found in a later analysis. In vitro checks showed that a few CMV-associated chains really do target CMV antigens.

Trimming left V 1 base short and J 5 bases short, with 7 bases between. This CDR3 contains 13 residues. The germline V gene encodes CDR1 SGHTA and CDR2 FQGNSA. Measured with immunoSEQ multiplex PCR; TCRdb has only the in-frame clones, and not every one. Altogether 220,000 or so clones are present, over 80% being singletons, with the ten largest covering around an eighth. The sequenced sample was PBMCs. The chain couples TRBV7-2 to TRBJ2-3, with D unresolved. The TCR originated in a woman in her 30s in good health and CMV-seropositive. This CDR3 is CASSLGLGDTQYF. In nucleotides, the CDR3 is TGTGCCAGCAGCTTAGGTTTGGGAGATACGCAGTATTTT.